This TCR beta chain was sequenced for a study of T cell responses to AZD1222 COVID-19 vaccine. Study-wide background: Second-dose intervals of approximately 4 or approximately 12 weeks were pooled. Overall study findings and caveats: Baseline seropositives among AZD1222 recipients totaled only six or seven. The donor cohort was predominantly white British with a female majority, and clonal diversity may have been underestimated.

Method: immunoSEQ multiplex PCR; TCRdb's copy keeps in-frame clones and lacks some. The data hold 150,000 to 200,000 clones, with almost 95% observed a single time. As to this clone: Its cognate antigen is unknown.

The material sequenced was peripheral blood, taken on day 0 of AZD1222 vaccination. This TCR was recovered from an adult in good health.

The DNA for the CDR3 is TGTGCCAGCAGCTCCCAGGGCCCCGAGGGCTACACCTTC. The encoded protein is CASSSQGPEGYTF. The V gene is TRBV7-9, the J gene TRBJ1-2; D may be TRBD1 (5 bases). Germline V gene data show CDR1 as SEHNR and CDR2 as FQNEAQ (reference sequence). The CDR3 has 13 residues. V was cut by 4 bases and J by 8 bases, with 14 bases left in between.